The T cell receptor beta chain under discussion was sequenced for a study of blood T cell repertoires in COVID-19 (dated by TCRdb to the early 2020s). Regarding the complete study: Collaborator samples came from the United States, Italy and Spain and covered acute and convalescent phases of COVID-19. The material from the prospective study consisted of cDNA or gDNA derived from T cells, B-cell-depleted T cells, or PBMCs. Subjects who had been exposed to COVID-19, were actively infected with it, or had recovered from it provided the deeply sampled blood TCRbeta repertoires that made up the dataset. The repertoires were made available in a free public database intended to serve as a resource for research on the immune response to SARS-CoV-2. The samples were drawn from two sources: the first 160 participants of the ongoing ImmuneRACE study, and fewer than 1,500 subjects contributed by 6 global collaborators. A de-identified subject ID, COVID-19 status, age in years and sex were almost always included in the sample metadata. HLA class I and class II types, where available, came from metadata supplied by the sample provider rather than from assay-based typing. The study at large found these results: How much clinical and demographic metadata was included differed by source and by participant, and the metadata was provided uncurated.

The CDR3 runs 16 residues from the cysteine to the phenylalanine. Kept here is only the CDR3 DNA, which spans 48 bases and is read in frame from base 1. TCRbeta CDR3 regions were amplified from genomic DNA by means of the immunoSEQ Assay, a bias-controlled multiplex PCR. In the paper's pipeline: The number of nucleated cells in each sample was estimated from the amplification of reference gene primers within the assay. To quantify the absolute abundance of each unique TCRbeta CDR3 rearrangement, sequence reads were collapsed and filtered. Productive Simpson clonality was computed per sample as the square root of Simpson's diversity index over productive rearrangements. What TCRdb holds here is the immuneACCESS table cut down to in-frame rearrangements. Part of the clones is not present; checked against another copy, under half of the missing clones reflect an unresolved V gene, and the others are unexplained. The DNA gave D and trimming, while V, J and clone size come from that table. For this sample the table gives 200,000 to 250,000 clones, of which 83% were detected only once. Less than 7.5% of the sample is taken by the ten largest.

Notes on this clone: Its antigen remains unidentified. Base qualities are missing; no much larger clone stands one base away.

Whole blood was collected in K2EDTA tubes by collaborating institutions according to the institutions' own protocols. For TCRbeta analysis, collaborators shipped samples in one of three forms: frozen whole blood, isolated PBMCs, or DNA extracted from either of those sample types. The sequencing input was peripheral blood. This chain joins TRBV21-1 to TRBJ2-7; the tabulated D call, TRBD2, remains unverified against the DNA. TRBV21-1 is shown as a pseudogene. This clonotype originated in a woman aged 45-60 years with acute or convalescent COVID-19. The DNA sequence follows: TGTGCCAGCAGCAACTCCCGGGAGGGTTCTCGTGGGGAGCAGTACTTC. Translation gives CASSNSREGSRGEQYF.